The 23 T cell receptor beta chains in this list originate from one sample, sequenced in a study of neurological immune-mediated disorders. Stated time point: longitudinal time-point 3. One entry per CDR3 protein, called by TCRdb with MiXCR from the 5' RACE reads. The table shows about 45,000 distinct CDR3 sequences, with roughly 13% occurring only once. Sequencing was performed on PBMCs. The receptors derive from a man aged 25 to 40 in good health.

This clonotype was counted ten times or more. The chain carries TRBV5-1 and TRBJ2-1; 7 bases line up with TRBD2. The junction had 7 bases not matched to a gene; V was cut back by 1 base and J by 0 bases. Germline-derived CDR1 and CDR2 are SGHRS and YFSETQ. The CDR3 has 17 residues. In DNA, the CDR3 is TGCGCCAGCAGCTTGAGCGGGACCCCGCTCTCCTACAATGAGCAGTTCTTC. Its translation is CASSLSGTPLSYNEQFF. Drawing the rest from reference TRBV5-1 and TRBJ2-1, the complete variable domain is KAGVTQTPRYLIKTRGQQVTLSCSPISGHRSVSWYQQTPGQGLQFLFEYFSETQRNKGNFPGRFSGRQFSNSRSEMNVSTLELGDSALYLCASSLSGTPLSYNEQFFGPGTRLTVL.

The table lists this clonotype with many counts. The J gene is TRBJ2-5, the V gene TRBV28; 8 bases line up with TRBD1. The CDR3 length is 16 residues. J gave up 0 bases and V 1 base, and 4 bases lay outside the gene matches. In germline, CDR1 is MDHEN, CDR2 SYDVKM. The CDR3: CASSLYQGAYQETQYF. In DNA form, the CDR3 reads TGTGCCAGCAGTTTATATCAGGGGGCCTACCAAGAGACCCAGTACTTC.

This clonotype was seen a handful of times. DNA of the CDR3: TGTGCCAGCGCGGTAACCTCCTACGAGCAGTACTTC. Its translation: CASAVTSYEQYF. The V gene is TRBV6-2 or TRBV6-3, the J gene TRBJ2-7; D gene unclear. This CDR3 comprises 12 residues. V was pared by 8 bases and J by 0 bases, with 8 bases between. CDR1 and CDR2 from the germline V gene are MNHEY and SVGEGT.

This clonotype was observed many times. Relative to the germline gene, one junction end is altered; a read error may explain this. This chain links TRBV5-1 with TRBJ1-6; 10 nucleotides agree with TRBD1. This CDR3 has 17 amino acids. Germline-derived CDR1 and CDR2 are SGHRS and YFSETQ. The CDR3 sequence is CASSLGQGTTYNSPLHF. CDR3 in DNA: TGCGCCAGCAGTTTGGGACAGGGGACAACCTATAATTCACCCCTCCACTTT.

There are many counts of this clonotype. The chain's CDR3 is CAISESGSSYNSPLHF. The CDR3 region has the DNA TGTGCCATCAGTGAGTCGGGGAGCTCCTATAATTCACCCCTCCACTTT. The V gene is TRBV10-3, the J gene TRBJ1-6; no firm D call. The CDR3 covers 16 residues. Trimming took off 0 bases at V and 0 bases at J, with 6 bases between the two ends. Per the germline V gene, CDR1 is ENHRY and CDR2 is SYGVKD.

This clonotype was recorded at least ten times. The chain employs TRBV29-1 and TRBJ2-5; 10 bases agree with TRBD2. The CDR3 runs 16 residues. CDR1 and CDR2 (germline): SQVTM, ANQGSEA. V was pared by 7 bases and J by 1 base, with 12 bases of the junction left unmatched. The chain's CDR3 is CSARGGLAGAQETQYF. The DNA of the CDR3 is TGCAGCGCCAGAGGGGGGCTAGCGGGAGCCCAAGAGACCCAGTACTTC. The full variable domain, in which reference TRBV29-1 and TRBJ2-5 provide the parts outside the CDR3, is SAVISQKPSRDICQRGTSLTIQCQVDSQVTMMFWYRQQPGQSLTLIATANQGSEATYESGFVIDKFPISRPNLTFSTLTVSNMSPEDSSIYLCSARGGLAGAQETQYFGPGTRLLVL.

The gene calls are TRBV10-3 and TRBJ2-1; D uncertain. V lost 2 bases and J 1 base, leaving 12 bases between the germline ends. This CDR3 is 16 amino acids long. CDR1 is ENHRY and CDR2 is SYGVKD in the germline V gene. The CDR3 coding sequence is TGTGCCATCAGTGAGCCCTCGAGAGGTTCCTACAATGAGCAGTTCTTC. Translated, it gives CAISEPSRGSYNEQFF.

This clonotype has a count of ten or more. The rearrangement joins TRBV18 to TRBJ2-1; 10 bases agree with TRBD1. The V gene end was trimmed by 6 bases and the J gene end by 5 bases; junction bases not matched to a gene: 4. Looked up from germline, CDR1 is KGHSH and CDR2 is LQKENI. This CDR3 is 14 amino acids long. The CDR3: CASSTGGADNEQFF. In DNA form, the CDR3 reads TGTGCCAGCTCGACAGGGGGCGCCGACAATGAGCAGTTCTTC.

The V call is TRBV28, the J call TRBJ2-5, with 9 bases lining up with TRBD1. Germline V CDR1 and CDR2: MDHEN, SYDVKM. J lost 1 base, V lost 2 bases, and 5 bases had no gene match. The CDR3 totals 16 residues. The CDR3, as DNA: TGTGCCAGCAGTTTAGAGATGACAGGGGGCCAAGAGACCCAGTACTTC. Translated: CASSLEMTGGQETQYF.

This clonotype has just a few counts. This chain uses TRBV5-1 with TRBJ2-7; D remains ambiguous. CDR1 is SGHRS and CDR2 is YFSETQ in the germline V gene. Trimming took off 4 bases at V and 2 bases at J, with 7 bases between the two ends. The CDR3 runs 12 residues. CDR3 sequence: CASSPETYEQYF. CDR3 nucleotide sequence: TGCGCCAGCAGCCCGGAGACCTACGAGCAGTACTTC. The variable domain in full, completed from reference TRBV5-1 and TRBJ2-7, reads KAGVTQTPRYLIKTRGQQVTLSCSPISGHRSVSWYQQTPGQGLQFLFEYFSETQRNKGNFPGRFSGRQFSNSRSEMNVSTLELGDSALYLCASSPETYEQYFGPGTRLTVT.

This clonotype showed up many times. This rearrangement joins TRBV5-6 to TRBJ1-5, with a tentative D call TRBD1 (5 bases). Trimming removed 5 bases at V and 0 bases at J, with 15 bases between. This CDR3 has 16 residues. The V gene's germline CDR1 is SGHDT and CDR2 YYEEEE. CDR3 region: CASSAIGTDSNQPQHF. DNA of the CDR3: TGTGCCAGCAGTGCGATCGGGACGGATAGCAATCAGCCCCAGCATTTT.

Note on this clonotype: An end of the junction differs from the germline gene, which may be a read error. The chain carries TRBV3-1 and TRBJ2-2, with 9 bases lining up with TRBD2. Germline V gene data show CDR1 as LGHDT and CDR2 as YNNKEL (reference sequence). This CDR3 has 15 amino acids. The CDR3 sequence is CASSPVTSGTGELFF. Here the CDR3 DNA reads TGTGCCAGCAGCCCCGTGACTAGCGGAACCGGTGAGCTGTTTTTT.

This clonotype was picked up many times. This chain uses TRBV28 with TRBJ2-6, with no clear D. The CDR3 is 14 residues long. Germline CDR1 and CDR2: MDHEN and SYDVKM. V was cut by 2 bases and J by 0 bases, with 2 bases left in between. The CDR3 coding sequence is TGTGCCAGCAGTTTAATCTCTGGGGCCAACGTCCTGACTTTC. Translation gives CASSLISGANVLTF.

In this sample, this clonotype turned up many times. The genes are TRBV20-1 and TRBJ1-2; TRBD1 is a possible D gene (5 bases). Germline CDR1 reads DFQATT; CDR2 reads SNEGSKA (reference sequence). Trimming removed 0 bases from V and 0 bases from J, with 11 bases in between. CDR3 length: 15 residues. CDR3 amino acids: CSARDPPRANYGYTF. The CDR3 DNA follows: TGCAGTGCTAGAGATCCTCCCAGGGCTAACTATGGCTACACCTTC.

This clonotype showed up many times. The rearrangement uses TRBV5-1 and TRBJ2-7; 9 bases align to TRBD1. The CDR3 has 16 amino acids. V was clipped by 0 bases and J by 7 bases; unmatched bases: 11. Looked up from germline, CDR1 is SGHRS and CDR2 is YFSETQ. CDR3: CASSLAPGQGMFEQYF. The CDR3 DNA sequence: TGCGCCAGCAGCTTGGCTCCGGGACAGGGAATGTTTGAGCAGTACTTC. Drawing the rest from reference TRBV5-1 and TRBJ2-7, the complete variable domain is KAGVTQTPRYLIKTRGQQVTLSCSPISGHRSVSWYQQTPGQGLQFLFEYFSETQRNKGNFPGRFSGRQFSNSRSEMNVSTLELGDSALYLCASSLAPGQGMFEQYFGPGTRLTVT.

This clonotype rates as medium-sized. This rearrangement joins TRBV5-6 to TRBJ1-4; D gene ambiguous. The germline V and J ends were trimmed by 0 bases and 7 bases, with 16 bases remaining between them. This CDR3 region has 16 residues. CDR1 and CDR2 from the germline V gene are SGHDT and YYEEEE. The CDR3 sequence is CASSLAGSGFGEKLFF. The CDR3 region has the DNA TGTGCCAGCAGCTTGGCGGGATCGGGGTTCGGTGAAAAACTGTTTTTT.

This clonotype was counted ten times or more. The chain is built from TRBV20-1 and TRBJ1-1; D is undetermined. The V gene lost 0 bases and the J gene lost 7 bases, with 18 bases spanning the gap. Germline CDR1 reads DFQATT; CDR2 reads SNEGSKA (reference sequence). There are 15 residues in the CDR3. In DNA, the CDR3 is TGCAGTGCTAGAGATCTAGGGCAGCCCCTCCTTGAAGCTTTCTTT. The encoded protein is CSARDLGQPLLEAFF.

Many counts were recorded for this clonotype. The rearrangement joins TRBV7-8 to TRBJ1-5; D is possibly TRBD1 (5 bases). CDR1 and CDR2 from the germline V gene are SGHVS and FQNEAQ. Trimming removed 5 bases from V and 1 base from J, with 12 bases in between. CDR3 length: 15 amino acids. In DNA, the CDR3 is TGTGCCAGCAGCCCCCGGGGGGGGAGCAATCAGCCCCAGCATTTT. Amino acids: CASSPRGGSNQPQHF.

Many counts were recorded for this clonotype. The rearrangement joins TRBV12-3 or TRBV12-4 to TRBJ2-7, with D tentatively TRBD1 (7 bases). CDR3 length: 14 amino acids. Trimming took 0 bases from V and 5 from J, leaving 11 bases between them. Here the CDR3 reads CASSLAEGAHEQYF. As DNA, the CDR3 is TGTGCCAGCAGTTTAGCGGAGGGGGCCCACGAGCAGTACTTC.

This clonotype was seen ten or more times. V usage is TRBV4-1 and J usage is TRBJ2-1; D remains ambiguous. V was shortened by 5 bases and J by 6 bases, with 11 bases between the two germline ends. The CDR3 is 13 residues long. Per germline, CDR1 MGHRA and CDR2 YSYEKL. The CDR3 is CASSAPPSNEQFF. CDR3 nucleotide sequence: TGCGCCAGCAGCGCTCCCCCCTCCAATGAGCAGTTCTTC.

This clonotype occurred once. The chain links TRBV18 to TRBJ2-7, with 7 bases that match TRBD1. This CDR3 region has 13 residues. The trim removed 5 bases at V and 2 bases at J, leaving 3 bases unmatched. Per the germline V gene, CDR1 is KGHSH and CDR2 is LQKENI. CDR3 sequence: CASSKDRTYEQYF. The CDR3 DNA reads as TGTGCCAGCTCAAAGGACAGGACCTACGAGCAGTACTTC.

This clonotype was seen many times. The chain uses TRBV9 and TRBJ2-1, with D possibly being TRBD1 (6 bases). This CDR3 contains 14 residues. V dropped 0 bases and J dropped 6 bases, with 10 bases sitting between them. Germline V gene data show CDR1 as SGDLS and CDR2 as YYNGEE. The CDR3 sequence: CASSVGDKPNEQFF. The CDR3 bases are TGTGCCAGCAGCGTAGGGGACAAGCCCAATGAGCAGTTCTTC.

This clonotype occurred many times. The chain uses TRBV20-1 and TRBJ1-4, with D uncertain. Trimming left V 3 bases short and J 0 bases short, with 5 bases between. CDR3 length: 13 residues. Germline V gene sequence: CDR1 DFQATT, CDR2 SNEGSKA (reference sequence). CDR3 coding DNA: TGCAGTGCTAGTGCAGCAACTAATGAAAAACTGTTTTTT. Its translation: CSASAATNEKLFF.